These 31 T cell receptor beta chains share one sample of origin, sequenced in a study of blood T cell repertoires in COVID-19. The repertoire was sequenced with immunoSEQ multiplex PCR; TCRdb's copy has only in-frame clones and lacks some. The sample contains under 60,000 clones, about nine tenths of which appear only once. The sequenced material came from peripheral blood. These receptors all come from a human donor with acute or convalescent COVID-19. The donor label of this sample is uncertain.

The chain combines TRBV3-1 (or the pseudogene TRBV3-2) with TRBJ1-2; tentatively, D is TRBD1 (5 bases). V was clipped by 1 base and J by 6 bases, with 12 bases between them. This CDR3 comprises 14 residues. Germline CDR1 and CDR2: LGHDT and YNNKEL (reference sequence). This chain's CDR3 is CASSQGPGIHGYTF. CDR3 nucleotides: TGTGCCAGCAGCCAAGGGCCAGGGATCCATGGCTACACCTTC.

This chain uses TRBV19 with TRBJ2-4; 10 bases map to TRBD1. Germline values: CDR1 LNHDA, CDR2 SQIVND (reference sequence). The junction had 4 bases not matched to a gene; V was cut back by 6 bases and J by 5 bases. There are 14 residues in the CDR3. This chain's CDR3 is CASRLTGGQNIQYF. The CDR3 coding sequence is TGTGCCAGTAGGTTGACAGGGGGCCAAAACATTCAGTACTTC.

The gene calls are TRBV7-2 and TRBJ1-4, with unresolved D. The CDR3 contains 13 residues. Germline lookup yields CDR1 SGHTA and CDR2 FQGNSA. The V and J ends lost 4 bases and 4 bases respectively, with 7 bases between them. For the CDR3, the DNA is TGTGCCAGCAGCTCCTCTGTTAATGAAAAACTGTTTTTT. Its translation is CASSSSVNEKLFF.

This chain links TRBV15 with TRBJ2-5; 10 nucleotides match TRBD2. Germline values: CDR1 LNHNV, CDR2 YYDKDF (reference sequence). After removal of 3 bases from V and 13 bases from J, the junction contained 11 bases not matched to a gene. CDR3 size: 14 residues. CDR3 sequence reads: CATSSLAGGSLVYF. CDR3 bases: TGTGCCACCAGCAGTTTAGCGGGGGGCTCTCTAGTGTACTTC.

The rearrangement uses TRBV28 and TRBJ1-4; the D gene is possibly TRBD1 (6 bases). CDR1 MDHEN and CDR2 SYDVKM come from the germline V gene. Trimming pared 5 bases from V and 5 bases from J, leaving 12 bases between. The CDR3 contains 14 residues. The CDR3 sequence: CASSRDIGNEKLFF. CDR3 in DNA: TGTGCCAGCAGTCGGGACATCGGAAATGAAAAACTGTTTTTT.

CDR3 in DNA: TGCGCCAGCAGCTTGGCCACAGGGAGCGGGGGGTCAGGAGAGACCCAGTACTTC. Amino acid sequence: CASSLATGSGGSGETQYF. The chain combines TRBV5-1 with TRBJ2-5, with 9 positions matching TRBD2. The V gene's germline CDR1 is SGHRS and CDR2 YFSETQ. With 0 bases clipped from V and 4 bases from J, the junction kept 13 bases outside the gene matches. The CDR3 has 18 residues.

The V call is TRBV28, the J call TRBJ1-6, with D tentatively TRBD1 (6 bases). Trimming took off 8 bases at V and 7 bases at J, with 18 bases between the two ends. CDR1 is MDHEN, CDR2 SYDVKM, per germline. The CDR3 extends over 15 amino acids. For the CDR3, the DNA is TGTGCCAGCGAGGACAGTCGGGAATTAAATTCACCCCTCCACTTT. Translation gives CASEDSRELNSPLHF. The whole variable domain, remainder taken from reference TRBV28 and TRBJ1-6, is DVKVTQSSRYLVKRTGEKVFLECVQDMDHENMFWYRQDPGLGLRLIYFSYDVKMKEKGDIPEGYSVSREKKERFSLILESASTNQTSMYLCASEDSRELNSPLHFGNGTRLTVT.

This clone appeared once. The chain uses TRBV28 and TRBJ1-2; TRBD1 agrees at 8 bases. The CDR3 is 14 residues long. Germline CDR1 is MDHEN and CDR2 is SYDVKM. With V trimmed by 6 bases and J by 4 bases, 7 bases remained unmatched. This CDR3 reads CASRPGTGFYGYTF. The CDR3 coding sequence is TGTGCCAGCAGACCCGGGACAGGATTCTATGGCTACACCTTC.

This chain uses TRBV3-1 (or the pseudogene TRBV3-2) with TRBJ1-2, with D perhaps TRBD1 (6 bases). Between the trimmed V and J ends, which lost 3 bases and 4 bases, there was a span of 9 bases. This CDR3 is built from 13 residues. CDR1 and CDR2 (germline): LGHDT, YNNKEL (reference sequence). CDR3 bases: TGTGCCAGCAGCCAGAGGACAGCCTATGGCTACACCTTC. It codes for CASSQRTAYGYTF.

CDR3 in DNA: TGTGCCAGCAGCCGGGGACTAGCGGGAGGCACAGATACGCAGTATTTT. It codes for CASSRGLAGGTDTQYF. The chain uses TRBV7-9 and TRBJ2-3; 14 nucleotides align to TRBD2. V was pared by 5 bases and J by 1 base, with 2 bases of the junction left unmatched. This CDR3 region has 16 residues. Germline loops: CDR1 SEHNR, CDR2 FQNEAQ (reference sequence).

The rearrangement links TRBV19 to TRBJ2-7; 8 positions agree with TRBD1. The trim removed 3 bases at V and 2 bases at J, leaving 9 bases unmatched. Germline V CDR1 and CDR2: LNHDA, SQIVND (reference sequence). CDR3 length: 16 amino acids. CDR3 in DNA: TGTGCCAGTAGTATGATTCGGACAGGGAACACCTACGAGCAGTACTTC. It translates to CASSMIRTGNTYEQYF.

This clone was observed a single time. This chain connects TRBV29-1 to TRBJ1-3; possible D gene TRBD1, 5 bases. V dropped 6 bases and J dropped 2 bases, with 11 bases sitting between them. The CDR3 length is 13 residues. Germline loops: CDR1 SQVTM, CDR2 ANQGSEA. The CDR3 sequence: CSVGHFAGNTIYF. CDR3 sequence (DNA): TGCAGCGTAGGACATTTCGCTGGAAACACCATATATTTT.

The chain couples TRBV14 to TRBJ2-7, with TRBD1 matching over 10 bases. CDR3 size: 15 residues. Trimming removed 5 bases from V and 5 bases from J; junction bases left unmatched: 9. The V gene's germline CDR1 is SGHDN and CDR2 FVKESK. The CDR3 DNA reads TGTGCCAGCAGCGCGGGGACAGGGGTAAGCCACGAGCAGTACTTC. Protein: CASSAGTGVSHEQYF.

The rearrangement uses TRBV19 and TRBJ1-2; possible D gene TRBD1, 5 bases. Germline loops: CDR1 LNHDA, CDR2 SQIVND (reference sequence). Between the trimmed V and J ends, which lost 5 bases and 7 bases, there was a span of 11 bases. CDR3 length: 12 amino acids. In DNA form, the CDR3 reads TGTGCCAGTAGTCTTCAAAGGGGTGGCTACACCTTC. Encoded protein: CASSLQRGGYTF.

The V gene is TRBV5-1, the J gene TRBJ1-2; the match to TRBD1 covers 7 bases. Unmatched junction bases numbered 7, after V lost 2 bases and J lost 9 bases. The germline V gene encodes CDR1 SGHRS and CDR2 YFSETQ. The CDR3 spans 13 residues. The CDR3 region has the DNA TGCGCCAGCAGCTTTGGACAGGACCTTAGCTACACCTTC. Its protein is CASSFGQDLSYTF.

For the CDR3, the DNA is TGTGCCAGCAGTACCCGGGACAGTGAAAAACTGTTTTTT. As protein: CASSTRDSEKLFF. This sequence joins TRBV27 and TRBJ1-4, with 7 positions matching TRBD1. CDR3 length: 13 amino acids. V lost 5 bases and J lost 7; bases outside the gene matches: 4. Looked up from germline, CDR1 is MNHEY and CDR2 is SMNVEV (reference sequence).

The gene calls are TRBV10-3 and TRBJ2-1; 10 bases match TRBD2. Germline loops: CDR1 ENHRY, CDR2 SYGVKD. With V trimmed by 10 bases and J by 2 bases, 5 bases remained unmatched. The CDR3 loop spans 14 amino acids. CDR3 residues: CATTGTSAYNEQFF. Written as DNA, the CDR3 is TGTGCCACCACCGGGACTAGCGCCTACAATGAGCAGTTCTTC.

This clone was recorded once. The CDR3 sequence is CASSLATRETQYF. In DNA form, the CDR3 reads TGCGCCAGCAGCTTGGCTACTCGGGAGACCCAGTACTTC. The chain links TRBV5-1 to TRBJ2-5; D gene unclear. The CDR3 runs to 13 residues. Per the germline V gene, CDR1 is SGHRS and CDR2 is YFSETQ. The V end lost 0 bases, the J end lost 5 bases, and 8 bases lay between the germline ends. Based on the CDR3 plus reference TRBV5-1 and TRBJ2-5, the full variable domain is KAGVTQTPRYLIKTRGQQVTLSCSPISGHRSVSWYQQTPGQGLQFLFEYFSETQRNKGNFPGRFSGRQFSNSRSEMNVSTLELGDSALYLCASSLATRETQYFGPGTRLLVL.

The gene calls are TRBV6-5 and TRBJ1-6; 7 nucleotides match TRBD1. The CDR3 loop spans 16 amino acids. Losses at the gene ends were 2 bases for V and 7 bases for J; bases not matched to a gene: 8. CDR1 MNHEY and CDR2 SVGAGI come from the germline V gene. CDR3 in amino acids: CASSYRTGTANSPLHF. The CDR3 DNA reads as TGTGCCAGCAGTTACCGCACCGGGACAGCAAATTCACCCCTCCACTTT.

This chain connects TRBV18 to TRBJ2-5, with D maybe TRBD1 (5 bases). In germline, CDR1 is KGHSH, CDR2 LQKENI. There are 14 residues in the CDR3. Trimming shortened V by 2 bases and J by 5 bases, and 12 bases separated the two germline ends. The CDR3 nucleotides are TGTGCCAGCTCACCAGATCAGGGTGGGGAGACCCAGTACTTC. It yields the protein CASSPDQGGETQYF.

This chain connects TRBV28 to TRBJ1-1, with D perhaps TRBD1 (5 bases). V shed 5 bases and J shed 0 bases, with 19 bases lying between them. The V gene's germline CDR1 is MDHEN and CDR2 SYDVKM. CDR3 length: 17 residues. CDR3: CASSPRGRAGMNTEAFF. The CDR3 DNA reads as TGTGCCAGCAGTCCCCGTGGCAGGGCGGGAATGAACACTGAAGCTTTCTTT.

This chain joins TRBV18 and TRBJ2-5; 7 nucleotides agree with TRBD2. The CDR3 has 16 residues. The V segment lost 2 bases and the J segment 1 base; nucleotides outside the gene matches: 7. CDR1 and CDR2 from the germline V gene are KGHSH and LQKENI. The CDR3 loop reads CASSPGAGRGQETQYF. CDR3 bases: TGTGCCAGCTCACCAGGAGCAGGGAGGGGCCAAGAGACCCAGTACTTC.

The rearrangement joins TRBV6-5 to TRBJ2-7, with 11 bases fitting TRBD2. CDR1 MNHEY and CDR2 SVGAGI come from the germline V gene. Losses at the gene ends were 6 bases for V and 6 bases for J; bases not matched to a gene: 7. The CDR3 sequence is 14 residues long. For the CDR3, the DNA is TGTGCCAGCAGGACTAGCGGGAAGGAAGGCGAGCAGTACTTC. Translated: CASRTSGKEGEQYF.

This chain uses TRBV11-3 with TRBJ2-3; tentative D call: TRBD2 (7 bases). V was shortened by 5 bases and J by 8 bases, with 17 bases between the two germline ends. Germline V gene data show CDR1 as SGHNT and CDR2 as YENEEA. The CDR3 is 14 amino acids. DNA for the CDR3: TGTGCCAGCAGCCTACGCGAAGGGGGGGCTACGCAGTATTTT. Residues: CASSLREGGATQYF.

This chain uses TRBV5-1 with TRBJ2-1; 11 nucleotides align to TRBD2. Germline V gene lookup returns CDR1 SGHRS and CDR2 YFSETQ. The CDR3 is 14 residues long. Trimming cost V 5 bases and J 10 bases; bases outside gene matches: 8. The DNA of the CDR3 is TGCGCCAGCAGACCCTCAATAGCGGGAGGGGAGCAGTTCTTC. The encoded protein is CASRPSIAGGEQFF.

The chain recombines TRBV9 with TRBJ2-7; TRBD1 matches at 9 bases. This CDR3 is 14 amino acids long. Looked up from germline, CDR1 is SGDLS and CDR2 is YYNGEE. The J segment lost 7 bases and the V segment lost 3 bases, leaving 8 bases of the junction unmatched. CDR3: CASSARDRVEEQYF. DNA of the CDR3: TGTGCCAGCAGCGCCCGGGACAGGGTGGAAGAGCAGTACTTC.

This sequence joins TRBV5-6 and TRBJ1-2; 7 bases match TRBD1. The V and J ends lost 1 base and 10 bases, in that order; junction bases with no gene match: 4. The CDR3 length is 12 residues. Per germline, CDR1 SGHDT and CDR2 YYEEEE. This chain's CDR3 is CASSLYRGVYTF. In DNA form, the CDR3 reads TGTGCCAGCAGCTTGTACAGGGGTGTCTACACCTTC.

The sample holds a few counts of this clone. This chain uses TRBV2 with TRBJ2-5, with 7 positions matching TRBD1. Trimming cost V 2 bases and J 1 base; bases outside gene matches: 1. The CDR3 contains 14 residues. The germline V gene encodes CDR1 SNHLY and CDR2 FYNNEI. The CDR3 sequence: CASSETGVQETQYF. Written as DNA, the CDR3 is TGTGCCAGCAGTGAAACAGGGGTCCAAGAGACCCAGTACTTC.

The gene calls are TRBV6-1 and TRBJ1-6; D is uncertain. Germline V gene lookup returns CDR1 MNHNS and CDR2 SASEGT. This CDR3 is 15 amino acids long. The V end lost 0 bases, the J end lost 10 bases, and 13 bases lay between the germline ends. Here the CDR3 reads CASSEAKSPGSPLHF. CDR3 coding DNA: TGTGCCAGCAGTGAAGCGAAATCACCGGGGTCACCCCTCCACTTT.

The V and J genes are TRBV28 and TRBJ1-1; TRBD1 might be the D (5 bases). Trimming shortened V by 6 bases and J by 4 bases, and 18 bases separated the two germline ends. There are 15 residues in the CDR3. Germline assignment: CDR1 MDHEN and CDR2 SYDVKM. CDR3 DNA sequence: TGTGCCAGCAGGTTCTCAAGGGGTTCAAGCACTGAAGCTTTCTTT. Protein product: CASRFSRGSSTEAFF.

Only one count was recorded for this clone. This chain joins TRBV3-1 (or the pseudogene TRBV3-2) and TRBJ2-3, with D possibly matching TRBD2 (6 bases). This CDR3 region has 12 residues. Germline values: CDR1 LGHDT, CDR2 YNNKEL (reference sequence). V shed 3 bases and J shed 8 bases, with 9 bases lying between them. CDR3 protein: CASSQGGGTQYF. As DNA, the CDR3 is TGTGCCAGCAGCCAGGGAGGAGGTACGCAGTATTTT.